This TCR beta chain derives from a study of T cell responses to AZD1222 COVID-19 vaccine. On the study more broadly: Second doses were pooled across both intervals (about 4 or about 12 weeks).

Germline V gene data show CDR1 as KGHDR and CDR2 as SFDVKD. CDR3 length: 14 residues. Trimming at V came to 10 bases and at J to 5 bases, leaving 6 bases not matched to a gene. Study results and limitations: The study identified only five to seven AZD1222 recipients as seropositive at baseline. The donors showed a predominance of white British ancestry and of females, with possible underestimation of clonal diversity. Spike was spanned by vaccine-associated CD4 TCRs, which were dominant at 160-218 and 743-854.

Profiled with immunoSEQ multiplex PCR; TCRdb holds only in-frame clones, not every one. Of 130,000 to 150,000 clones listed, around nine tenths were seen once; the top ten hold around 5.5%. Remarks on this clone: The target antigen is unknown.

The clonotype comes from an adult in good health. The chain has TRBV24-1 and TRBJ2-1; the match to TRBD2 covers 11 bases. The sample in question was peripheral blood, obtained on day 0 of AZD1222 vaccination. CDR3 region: CATVLTSGDNEQFF. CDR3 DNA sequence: TGTGCCACTGTGTTGACTAGCGGGGACAATGAGCAGTTCTTC.